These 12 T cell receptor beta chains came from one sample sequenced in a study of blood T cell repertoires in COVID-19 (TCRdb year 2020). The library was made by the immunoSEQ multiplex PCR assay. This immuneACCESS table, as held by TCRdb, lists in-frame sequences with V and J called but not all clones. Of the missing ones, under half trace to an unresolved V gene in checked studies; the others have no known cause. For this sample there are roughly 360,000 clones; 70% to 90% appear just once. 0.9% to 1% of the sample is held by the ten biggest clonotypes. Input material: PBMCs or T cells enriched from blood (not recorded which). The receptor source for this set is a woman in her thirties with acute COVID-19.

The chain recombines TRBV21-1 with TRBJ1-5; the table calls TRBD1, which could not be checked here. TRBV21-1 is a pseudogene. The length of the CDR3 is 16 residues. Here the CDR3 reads CASSKGGTGVDQPQHF. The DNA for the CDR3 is TGTGCCAGCAGCAAAGGCGGGACAGGGGTGGATCAGCCCCAGCATTTT.

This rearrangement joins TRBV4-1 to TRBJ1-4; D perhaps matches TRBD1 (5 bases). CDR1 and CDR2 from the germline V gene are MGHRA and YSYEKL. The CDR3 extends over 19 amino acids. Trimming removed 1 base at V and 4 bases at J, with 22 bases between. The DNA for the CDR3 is TGCGCCAGCAGCCAAGCCCGCGGGGCGTCGACAGAAAGTAATGAAAAACTGTTTTTT. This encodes CASSQARGASTESNEKLFF.

As DNA, the CDR3 is TGTGCCAGCAGCGCCCCGAGGGAGGGTTCCTACAATGAGCAGTTCTTC. Residues: CASSAPREGSYNEQFF. The rearrangement uses TRBV11-2 and TRBJ2-1; the match to TRBD2 covers 7 bases. CDR1 SGHAT and CDR2 FQNNGV come from the germline V gene. The CDR3 totals 16 residues. The V gene end was trimmed by 5 bases and the J gene end by 1 base; junction bases not matched to a gene: 8.

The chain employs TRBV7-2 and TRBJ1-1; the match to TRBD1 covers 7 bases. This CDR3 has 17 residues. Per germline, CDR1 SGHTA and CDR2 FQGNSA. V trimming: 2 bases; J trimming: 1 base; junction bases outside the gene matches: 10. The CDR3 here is CASSLPRTGPANTEAFF. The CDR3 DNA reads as TGTGCCAGCAGCTTACCGAGGACAGGCCCGGCGAACACTGAAGCTTTCTTT.

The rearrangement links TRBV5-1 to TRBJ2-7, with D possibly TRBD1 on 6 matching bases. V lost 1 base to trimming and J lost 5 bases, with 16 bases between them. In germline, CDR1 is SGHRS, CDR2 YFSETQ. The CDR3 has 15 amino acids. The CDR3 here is CASSLPFGDTHEQYF. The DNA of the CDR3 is TGCGCCAGCAGCTTGCCCTTTGGGGACACCCACGAGCAGTACTTC. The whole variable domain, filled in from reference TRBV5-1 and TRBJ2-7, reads KAGVTQTPRYLIKTRGQQVTLSCSPISGHRSVSWYQQTPGQGLQFLFEYFSETQRNKGNFPGRFSGRQFSNSRSEMNVSTLELGDSALYLCASSLPFGDTHEQYFGPGTRLTVT.

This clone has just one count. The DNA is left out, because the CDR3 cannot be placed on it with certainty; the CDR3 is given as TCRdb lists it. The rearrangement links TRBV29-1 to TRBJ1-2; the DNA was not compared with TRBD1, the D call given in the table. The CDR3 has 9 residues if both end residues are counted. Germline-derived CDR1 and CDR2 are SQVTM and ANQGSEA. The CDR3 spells CSVATGSTF.

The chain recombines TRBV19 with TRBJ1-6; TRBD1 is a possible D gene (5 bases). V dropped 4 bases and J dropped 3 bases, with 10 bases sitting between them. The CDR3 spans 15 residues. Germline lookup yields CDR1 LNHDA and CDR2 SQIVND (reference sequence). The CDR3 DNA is TGTGCCAGTAGTACAGGACAAGGCTATAATTCACCCCTCCACTTT. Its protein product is CASSTGQGYNSPLHF. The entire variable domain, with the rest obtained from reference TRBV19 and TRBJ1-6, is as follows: DGGITQSPKYLFRKEGQNVTLSCEQNLNHDAMYWYRQDPGQGLRLIYYSQIVNDFQKGDIAEGYSVSREKKESFPLTVTSAQKNPTAFYLCASSTGQGYNSPLHFGNGTRLTVT.

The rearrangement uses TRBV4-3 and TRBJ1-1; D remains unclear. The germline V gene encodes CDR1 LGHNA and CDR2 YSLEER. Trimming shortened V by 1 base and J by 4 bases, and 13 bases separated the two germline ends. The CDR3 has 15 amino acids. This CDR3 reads CASSQVGSLSTEAFF. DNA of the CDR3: TGCGCCAGCAGCCAAGTGGGGAGTCTGAGCACTGAAGCTTTCTTT.

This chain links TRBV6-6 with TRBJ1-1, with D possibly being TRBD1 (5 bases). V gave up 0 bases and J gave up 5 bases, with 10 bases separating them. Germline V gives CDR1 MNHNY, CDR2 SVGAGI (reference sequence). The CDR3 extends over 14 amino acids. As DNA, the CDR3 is TGTGCCAGCAGTTACTCGAATGGGGGGACTGAAGCTTTCTTT. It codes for CASSYSNGGTEAFF.

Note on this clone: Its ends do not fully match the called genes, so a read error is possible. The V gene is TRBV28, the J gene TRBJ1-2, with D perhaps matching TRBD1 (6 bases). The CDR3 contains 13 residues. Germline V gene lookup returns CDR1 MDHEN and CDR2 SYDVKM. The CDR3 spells CASSEPGMWTAFF. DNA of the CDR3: TGTGCCAGCAGCGAACCTGGGATGTGGACAGCCTTCTTC.

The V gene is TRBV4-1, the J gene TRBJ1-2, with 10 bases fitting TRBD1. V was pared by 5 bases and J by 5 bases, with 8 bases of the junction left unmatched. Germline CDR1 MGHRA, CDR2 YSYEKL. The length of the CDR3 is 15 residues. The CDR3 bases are TGCGCCAGCAGCGAACCGGGACAGGGGCTTTATGGCTACACCTTC. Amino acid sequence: CASSEPGQGLYGYTF.

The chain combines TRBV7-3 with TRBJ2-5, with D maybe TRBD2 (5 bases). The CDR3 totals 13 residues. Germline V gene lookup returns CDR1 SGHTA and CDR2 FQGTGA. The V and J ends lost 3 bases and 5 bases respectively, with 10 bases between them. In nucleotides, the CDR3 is TGTGCCAGCAGCTTCTCGGGGTCGGAGACCCAGTACTTC. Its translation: CASSFSGSETQYF.